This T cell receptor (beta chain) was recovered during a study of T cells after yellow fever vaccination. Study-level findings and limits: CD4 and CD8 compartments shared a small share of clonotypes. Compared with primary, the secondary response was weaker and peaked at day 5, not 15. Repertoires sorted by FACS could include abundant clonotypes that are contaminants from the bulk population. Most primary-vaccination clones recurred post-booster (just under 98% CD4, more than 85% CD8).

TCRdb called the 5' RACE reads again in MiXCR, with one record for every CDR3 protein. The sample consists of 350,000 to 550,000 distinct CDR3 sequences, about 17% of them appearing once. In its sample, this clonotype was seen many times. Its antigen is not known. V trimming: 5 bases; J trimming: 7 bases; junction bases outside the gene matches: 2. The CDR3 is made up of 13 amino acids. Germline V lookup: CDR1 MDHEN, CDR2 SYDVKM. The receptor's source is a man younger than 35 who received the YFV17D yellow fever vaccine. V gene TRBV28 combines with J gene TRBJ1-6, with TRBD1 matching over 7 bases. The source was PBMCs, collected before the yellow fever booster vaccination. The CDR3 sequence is CASSRDSNSPLHF. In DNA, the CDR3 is TGTGCCAGCAGTAGGGACAGCAATTCACCCCTCCACTTT.